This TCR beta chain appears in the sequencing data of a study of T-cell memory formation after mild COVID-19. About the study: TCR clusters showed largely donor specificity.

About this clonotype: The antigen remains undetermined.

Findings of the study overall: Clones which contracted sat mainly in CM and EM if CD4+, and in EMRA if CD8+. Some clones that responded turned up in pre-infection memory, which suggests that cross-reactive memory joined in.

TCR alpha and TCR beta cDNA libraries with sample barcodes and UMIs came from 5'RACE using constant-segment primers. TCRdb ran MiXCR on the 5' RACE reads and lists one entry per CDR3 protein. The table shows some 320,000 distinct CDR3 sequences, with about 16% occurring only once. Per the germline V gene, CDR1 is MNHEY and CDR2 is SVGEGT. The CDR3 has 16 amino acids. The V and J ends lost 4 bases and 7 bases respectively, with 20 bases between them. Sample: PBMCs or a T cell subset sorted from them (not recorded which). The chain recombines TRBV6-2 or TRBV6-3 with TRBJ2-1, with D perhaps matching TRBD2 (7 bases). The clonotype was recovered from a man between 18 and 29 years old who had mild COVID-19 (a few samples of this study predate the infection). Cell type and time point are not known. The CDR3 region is CASSSPLRGLSNEQFF. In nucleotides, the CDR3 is TGTGCCAGCAGTTCGCCGCTGCGGGGGCTCTCGAATGAGCAGTTCTTC.